These 6 T cell receptor delta chains originate from one sample sequenced in a study of γδ T cells in repeated Plasmodium falciparum infection. With CATT, TCRdb re-called clones from the multiplex PCR reads. The table lists 90,000 to 95,000 delta-chain clones, less than 1% of them singletons, with approximately 9.6% in the top ten. Flow sorting of PBMC yielded separate Vgamma9/Vdelta2+ and Vdelta2-negative gammadelta T cell populations for bulk repertoire analysis. Material for sequencing was gamma-delta T cells from blood. Receptor source: a pool of human donors (malaria-infected and uninfected, not separated).

With regard to this clone: TCRdb attributes to this sequence the protein of a much larger clone, which differs from the DNA translation at residue 7; a read error is likely, and the protein displayed is translated from the DNA. V gene TRDV1 combines with J gene TRDJ1, with 7 bases that match TRDD2. TCRdb gives no J gene; it was assigned here by matching the DNA to germline. The germline V gene has CDR1 TSWWSYY and CDR2 QGS. After removal of 0 bases from V and 1 base from J, the junction contained 26 bases not matched to a gene. This CDR3 spans 23 amino acids. CDR3 in DNA: TGTGCTCTTGGGGAACTTGCTCTTCCTAAGGGGTCCAAGGTTATCGGGGGCACCGATAAACTCATCTTT. Translating gives CALGELALPKGSKVIGGTDKLIF.

This clone came up many times. The rearrangement links TRDV1 to TRDJ1; D remains unclear. V gave up 0 bases and J gave up 0 bases, with 14 bases separating them. This CDR3 comprises 17 residues. Germline CDR1 and CDR2: TSWWSYY and QGS. This chain's CDR3 is CALGELNPNLYTDKLIF. The CDR3 DNA sequence: TGTGCTCTTGGGGAACTGAACCCCAATCTGTACACCGATAAACTCATCTTT.

Only a few counts were recorded for this clone. The TCRdb record carries a much larger clone's protein, which differs from this DNA's translation at residue 17; a read error is the likely cause, and the protein listed here is the DNA translation. The chain links TRDV1 to TRDJ1; 13 bases are a match to TRDD3. The J gene, missing from TCRdb, was assigned here through DNA to germline matching. The CDR3 runs to 22 residues. The V and J ends lost 3 bases and 3 bases, in that order; junction bases with no gene match: 22. Looked up from germline, CDR1 is TSWWSYY and CDR2 is QGS. CDR3 nucleotide sequence: TGTGCTCTTGGGGACCTTATCCTTCAACTTCTACTGGGGGATACGGGGGCCGATAAACTCATCTTT. Protein sequence: CALGDLILQLLLGDTGADKLIF.

This clone was picked up a small number of times. A read error likely explains why the TCRdb protein, taken from a much larger clone, differs from this DNA's translation at residue 13; the protein shown is translated from the DNA. V gene TRDV2 combines with J gene TRDJ1; 11 positions agree with TRDD3. Germline loops: CDR1 GEAIGNYY, CDR2 EKD. The CDR3 runs to 16 residues. This CDR3 reads CACSGLGDNPPDELIF. The CDR3, as DNA: TGTGCCTGCTCAGGACTGGGGGATAACCCACCCGATGAACTCATCTTT.

This clone was counted only a few times. TCRdb lists the protein of a much larger clone for this DNA, which differs at residue 5, so this is likely a read error; the protein given here is translated from the DNA itself. The CDR3 DNA follows: TGTGCCTTTGGGTGGAAACCCACCTTCCTAGCTGGGGGAAGTTATTCAGACCCTCCGTACACCGATAAACTCATCTTT. Protein sequence: CAFGWKPTFLAGGSYSDPPYTDKLIF. This sequence joins TRDV3 and TRDJ1; D may correspond to TRDD2 or TRDD3 (8 bases each). The V end lost 2 bases, the J end lost 0 bases, and 49 bases lay between the germline ends. The germline CDR1 and CDR2 sequences are TVYSNPD and GDNSRS (reference sequence). The CDR3 extends over 26 amino acids.

This clone was observed many times. The chain links TRDV1 to TRDJ1, with a possible D match to TRDD3 (8 bases). This CDR3 is 24 amino acids long. Germline V CDR1 and CDR2: TSWWSYY, QGS. Trimming took 6 bases from V and 1 from J, leaving 42 bases between them. The CDR3 sequence: CALGRSKIPAFLRGIGGGTDKLIF. CDR3 coding DNA: TGTGCTCTTGGCCGATCAAAGATTCCTGCCTTCCTTCGGGGGATAGGAGGGGGCACCGATAAACTCATCTTT.